A selection of T cell receptor beta chains follows, all from one sample in a study of CD8+CD57+ T cells in acquired aplastic anemia. TCRdb independently ran MiXCR on the reads; one entry per CDR3 protein. Of around 150,000 distinct CDR3 sequences in the sample, 35% to 55% are singletons; the top ten hold 0.85% to 1.3%. Sequenced input: sorted CD4+, CD8+, or CD8+CD57+ T cells (not recorded which) from PBMCs. The receptors come from a human donor in good health. Both conserved end residues are part of each CDR3. The D gene is left open where the match is weak. Rows may omit the clone size; those that give it use once, few, many or a size class.

V gene	clone size	D gene	J gene	CDR3 protein	CDR3 DNA
TRBV7-9	NA	NA	TRBJ1-1	CASGSTKRDTEAFF	TGTGCCAGCGGTTCAACCAAACGGGACACTGAAGCTTTCTTT
TRBV10-3	NA	TRBD1	TRBJ1-5	CASSTLDREIAPQHF	TGTGCCAGCAGTACCCTTGACAGGGAAATAGCTCCCCAGCATTTT
TRBV5-1	NA	NA	TRBJ1-4	CASSLGGQSQEKLLF	TGCGCCAGCAGCTTGGGCGGACAGTCTCAAGAAAAACTGCTTTTT
TRBV6-5	many	NA	TRBJ2-7	CASSYRRGGYEQYF	TGTGCCAGCAGTTACAGGCGGGGCGGCTACGAGCAGTACTTC
TRBV30	NA	NA	TRBJ1-4	CAWSVDRTEKLFF	TGTGCCTGGAGCGTTGATAGGACTGAAAAACTGTTTTTT
TRBV15	few	NA	TRBJ2-7	CATSRVMTGGSYEQYF	TGTGCCACCAGCAGAGTGATGACGGGCGGCTCCTACGAGCAGTACTTC
TRBV29-1	few	NA	TRBJ2-7	CSVVGAAYEQYF	TGCAGCGTTGTGGGCGCTGCATACGAGCAGTACTTC
TRBV24-1	NA	NA	TRBJ2-5	CATSDPRAWETQCF	TGTGCCACCAGTGATCCCAGGGCTTGGGAGACCCAGTGCTTC
TRBV28	NA	TRBD2	TRBJ2-7	CATDWEGAYEQYF	TGTGCCACCGATTGGGAGGGAGCCTACGAGCAGTACTTC
TRBV10-3	few	NA	TRBJ2-7	CATGLGGEYEQYF	TGTGCCACGGGGCTTGGGGGAGAATACGAGCAGTACTTC
TRBV12-3/TRBV12-4	NA	NA	TRBJ2-7	CASSRVPLSEQYF	TGTGCCAGCTCTAGAGTTCCCCTTTCCGAGCAGTACTTC
TRBV20-1	NA	NA	TRBJ2-1	CSARPTTTYNEQFF	TGCAGTGCTAGACCTACGACCACATACAATGAGCAGTTCTTC
TRBV11-1	many	NA	TRBJ1-6	CASSPGQTWTTYNSPLHF	TGTGCCAGCAGCCCCGGACAGACTTGGACGACATATAATTCACCCCTCCACTTT
TRBV20-1	NA	NA	TRBJ2-2	CSATEMNTGELFF	TGCAGTGCTACGGAAATGAACACTGGGGAGCTGTTTTTT
TRBV2	many	NA	TRBJ1-2	CASSYGSHYGYTF	TGTGCCAGCAGTTACGGGTCGCACTATGGCTACACCTTC
TRBV20-1	NA	TRBD2	TRBJ2-2	CSLTSSNTGELFF	TGCAGTTTGACTAGCTCGAACACCGGGGAGCTGTTTTTT
TRBV12-3/TRBV12-4	NA	NA	TRBJ2-7	CASRGAGEQYF	TGTGCCAGCAGGGGGGCCGGTGAGCAGTACTTC
TRBV18	NA	NA	TRBJ2-3	CASSPNYALTDTQYF	TGTGCCAGCTCACCAAATTACGCCTTGACAGATACGCAGTATTTT